These 30 T cell receptor beta chains were sequenced from one sample in a study of CD8+ T cells in alopecia areata. RNA extraction and reverse transcription yielded cDNA as sequencing template. Some clones are missing from TCRdb's copy, which holds only in-frame ones; the method was immunoSEQ multiplex PCR. The data contain roughly 150,000 clones, 45% to 60% of them singletons. Material: CD4+ T cells sorted from blood. These receptor sequences come from a human donor in good health.

The table lists this clone with a few counts. The chain joins TRBV30 to TRBJ1-2; D uncertain. The CDR3 totals 14 residues. V was shortened by 2 bases and J by 1 base, with 11 bases between the two germline ends. Germline V gene data show CDR1 as GTSNPN and CDR2 as SVGIG (reference sequence). In nucleotides, the CDR3 is TGTGCCTGGAGTACAGAGACGGGTAACTATGGCTACACCTTC. It encodes CAWSTETGNYGYTF.

This chain joins TRBV6-5 and TRBJ2-2; TRBD1 might be the D (6 bases). CDR1 is MNHEY, CDR2 SVGAGI, per germline. The V gene lost 6 bases and the J gene lost 3 bases, with 11 bases spanning the gap. This CDR3 is built from 14 residues. The CDR3 DNA reads as TGTGCCAGCAGACGAACAGGGCACACCGGGGAGCTGTTTTTT. Encoded protein: CASRRTGHTGELFF.

V usage is TRBV27 and J usage is TRBJ2-2, with 12 bases fitting TRBD2. Germline lookup yields CDR1 MNHEY and CDR2 SMNVEV (reference sequence). This CDR3 has 17 residues. The V and J ends lost 3 bases and 7 bases, in that order; junction bases with no gene match: 9. The CDR3 DNA follows: TGTGCCAGCAGTTTTGCTAGCGGGAGGGCCTCGGGCGGGGAGCTGTTTTTT. It yields the protein CASSFASGRASGGELFF.

The chain uses TRBV25-1 and TRBJ2-5; D not certain. Germline V CDR1 and CDR2: MGHDK, SYGVNS. V lost 3 bases to trimming and J lost 5 bases, with 16 bases between them. The CDR3 is 15 residues long. As DNA, the CDR3 is TGTGCCAGCAGTGACCCGACATCTCCTAAGGAGACCCAGTACTTC. Translating gives CASSDPTSPKETQYF.

The rearrangement uses TRBV18 and TRBJ2-7, with 7 bases fitting TRBD2. The CDR3 runs to 16 residues. Per the germline V gene, CDR1 is KGHSH and CDR2 is LQKENI. With V trimmed by 3 bases and J by 2 bases, 10 bases remained unmatched. DNA for the CDR3: TGTGCCAGCTCACCGGGGCTGAGGCGGGAGACCTACGAGCAGTACTTC. It codes for CASSPGLRRETYEQYF. Complete variable domain (other parts from reference TRBV18 and TRBJ2-7): NAGVMQNPRHLVRRRGQEARLRCSPMKGHSHVYWYRQLPEEGLKFMVYLQKENIIDESGMPKERFSAEFPKEGPSILRIQQVVRGDSAAYFCASSPGLRRETYEQYFGPGTRLTVT.

This clone appeared a few times. The chain combines TRBV5-4 with TRBJ1-5, with D possibly TRBD1 on 5 matching bases. CDR1 is SGHNT and CDR2 is YYREEE in the germline V gene (reference sequence). The ends were cut back, 4 bases at V and 3 bases at J, with 8 bases in the middle. This CDR3 is built from 13 residues. The CDR3: CASSPGLNQPQHF. In nucleotides, the CDR3 is TGTGCCAGCAGCCCGGGACTCAATCAGCCCCAGCATTTT.

The rearrangement joins TRBV28 to TRBJ1-2; D unresolved. V was cut by 8 bases and J by 4 bases, with 5 bases left in between. The CDR3 extends over 10 amino acids. The germline V gene encodes CDR1 MDHEN and CDR2 SYDVKM. The CDR3 nucleotides are TGTGCCAGCGGAGTCTATGGCTACACCTTC. Encoded protein: CASGVYGYTF.

The chain carries TRBV6-5 and TRBJ1-4; a weak D match, TRBD1 (5 bases). CDR1 and CDR2 (germline): MNHEY, SVGAGI. This CDR3 comprises 14 residues. The ends were cut back, 4 bases at V and 8 bases at J, with 14 bases in the middle. As DNA, the CDR3 is TGTGCCAGCAGTTCGGGGGACTTCACCGAAAAACTGTTTTTT. As protein: CASSSGDFTEKLFF.

This clone was recorded at least ten times. The chain recombines TRBV19 with TRBJ2-3, with D uncertain. The V end lost 5 bases, the J end lost 4 bases, and 22 bases lay between the germline ends. This CDR3 has 17 residues. Per the germline V gene, CDR1 is LNHDA and CDR2 is SQIVND (reference sequence). CDR3 amino acids: CASSEYYGGSLADTQYF. The CDR3 nucleotides are TGTGCCAGTAGTGAATACTACGGCGGTAGTCTGGCAGATACGCAGTATTTT. The variable domain in full, completed from reference TRBV19 and TRBJ2-3, reads DGGITQSPKYLFRKEGQNVTLSCEQNLNHDAMYWYRQDPGQGLRLIYYSQIVNDFQKGDIAEGYSVSREKKESFPLTVTSAQKNPTAFYLCASSEYYGGSLADTQYFGPGTRLTVL.

This chain uses TRBV6-1 with TRBJ2-7; D not resolved. The V gene's germline CDR1 is MNHNS and CDR2 SASEGT. The CDR3 runs 15 residues. V lost 8 bases, J lost 3 bases, and 20 bases lay in between. CDR3 amino acids: CASVASQQGRYEQYF. The CDR3, as DNA: TGTGCCAGCGTCGCCAGTCAACAAGGGCGCTACGAGCAGTACTTC.

The chain has TRBV28 and TRBJ2-7, with 9 positions matching TRBD1. This CDR3 spans 14 amino acids. CDR1 is MDHEN and CDR2 is SYDVKM in the germline V gene. The trim removed 5 bases at V and 2 bases at J, leaving 4 bases unmatched. The CDR3 sequence: CASSEDRGAYEQYF. CDR3 in DNA: TGTGCCAGCAGTGAGGACAGGGGAGCCTACGAGCAGTACTTC.

This clone showed up just once. The V call is TRBV28, the J call TRBJ2-4; tentative D call: TRBD2 (6 bases). The V gene lost 1 base and the J gene lost 1 base, with 17 bases spanning the gap. Germline V lookup: CDR1 MDHEN, CDR2 SYDVKM. CDR3 length: 18 residues. As DNA, the CDR3 is TGTGCCAGCAGTTTATTAGCAGGATGGGGGGAGGCCAAAAACATTCAGTACTTC. Its protein is CASSLLAGWGEAKNIQYF.

The chain carries TRBV2 and TRBJ2-1; D is uncertain. Germline V gene data show CDR1 as SNHLY and CDR2 as FYNNEI. Deletions cut 7 bases from V and 3 bases from J, with 13 bases between. This CDR3 is 14 amino acids long. The DNA of the CDR3 is TGTGCCAGCACCCGACAAGTTCTCTACAATGAGCAGTTCTTC. Translating it yields CASTRQVLYNEQFF.

This chain connects TRBV30 to TRBJ1-2; 7 positions match TRBD1. Germline V lookup: CDR1 GTSNPN, CDR2 SVGIG (reference sequence). Trimming removed 4 bases from V and 8 bases from J; junction bases left unmatched: 4. The CDR3 sequence is 11 residues long. CDR3 nucleotides: TGTGCCTGGAACAGGGGCATCGGCTACACCTTC. The encoded protein is CAWNRGIGYTF.

This clone was observed a few times. This chain uses TRBV29-1 with TRBJ2-3, with 8 positions matching TRBD2. CDR3 length: 12 amino acids. J gave up 3 bases and V 5 bases, and 1 base lay outside the gene matches. Per the germline V gene, CDR1 is SQVTM and CDR2 is ANQGSEA. In nucleotides, the CDR3 is TGCAGCGTTTTAGCGGGAACAGATACGCAGTATTTT. Its protein product is CSVLAGTDTQYF.

The chain employs TRBV19 and TRBJ1-5, with D unresolved. Per the germline V gene, CDR1 is LNHDA and CDR2 is SQIVND (reference sequence). The CDR3 is 14 amino acids. V was pared by 5 bases and J by 0 bases, with 8 bases between. The CDR3 nucleotides read TGTGCCAGTAGTCTCGGCCATAGCAATCAGCCCCAGCATTTT. Encoded protein: CASSLGHSNQPQHF. The full variable domain, completed using reference TRBV19 and TRBJ1-5, is DGGITQSPKYLFRKEGQNVTLSCEQNLNHDAMYWYRQDPGQGLRLIYYSQIVNDFQKGDIAEGYSVSREKKESFPLTVTSAQKNPTAFYLCASSLGHSNQPQHFGDGTRLSIL.

This chain links TRBV6-5 with TRBJ2-2; 8 bases map to TRBD2. Trimming at V came to 6 bases and at J to 4 bases, leaving 4 bases not matched to a gene. The CDR3 is made up of 14 amino acids. The germline gives CDR1 MNHEY, CDR2 SVGAGI. CDR3 sequence (DNA): TGTGCCAGCAGCGGACTAGCTTCCACCGGGGAGCTGTTTTTT. Translating it yields CASSGLASTGELFF.

The chain has TRBV7-9 and TRBJ2-3; D may be TRBD2 (5 bases). Germline V gene lookup returns CDR1 SEHNR and CDR2 FQNEAQ (reference sequence). This CDR3 is built from 17 residues. The germline V and J ends were trimmed by 5 bases and 0 bases, with 18 bases remaining between them. CDR3 coding DNA: TGTGCCAGCAGCCATGGACTGTACACCCCTAGCACAGATACGCAGTATTTT. Translation: CASSHGLYTPSTDTQYF.

Note on this clone: Other DNA sequences in the same sample also yield this CDR3. The chain combines TRBV10-1 with TRBJ2-1, with TRBD2 matching 9 bases. The trim removed 5 bases at V and 9 bases at J, leaving 8 bases unmatched. Germline CDR1 is WNHNN and CDR2 is SYGVQD (reference sequence). This CDR3 is 14 amino acids long. The CDR3 region has the DNA TGCGCCAGCAGTACTGGGACTAGCAAGGGTGAGCAGTTCTTC. Translation gives CASSTGTSKGEQFF.

V usage is TRBV28 and J usage is TRBJ2-1; perhaps TRBD2 as D (5 bases). This CDR3 spans 14 amino acids. The V end was cut by 8 bases, the J end by 8 bases, with 19 bases between. Germline CDR1 reads MDHEN; CDR2 reads SYDVKM. CDR3 bases: TGTGCCAGCCGTCCTTGGACTGACAAGGATGAGCAGTTCTTC. The encoded protein is CASRPWTDKDEQFF.

The chain joins TRBV7-3 to TRBJ2-2, with 8 bases fitting TRBD1. The CDR3 length is 16 residues. Germline V gives CDR1 SGHTA, CDR2 FQGTGA. V lost 5 bases and J lost 2; bases outside the gene matches: 7. The CDR3: CASSPWTGINTGELFF. In DNA form, the CDR3 reads TGTGCCAGCAGCCCCTGGACAGGGATTAACACCGGGGAGCTGTTTTTT.

V is TRBV29-1 and J is TRBJ2-5; 7 bases are shared with TRBD1. The CDR3 is made up of 13 amino acids. J gave up 1 base and V 4 bases, and 3 bases lay outside the gene matches. Looked up from germline, CDR1 is SQVTM and CDR2 is ANQGSEA. The chain's CDR3 is CSVAWDSQETQYF. CDR3 DNA: TGCAGCGTTGCCTGGGACAGCCAAGAGACCCAGTACTTC.

For this clone: Other DNA variants within this sample encode the same CDR3. V is TRBV30 and J is TRBJ1-1; possibly TRBD1 for D (6 bases). Germline CDR1 and CDR2: GTSNPN and SVGIG (reference sequence). V lost 3 bases to trimming and J lost 2 bases, with 10 bases between them. The CDR3 spans 13 residues. CDR3 nucleotide sequence: TGTGCCTGGAGAAGGGGGTCCAACACTGAAGCTTTCTTT. Protein product: CAWRRGSNTEAFF.

The V and J genes are TRBV2 and TRBJ2-7; D may match TRBD1 or TRBD2 (5 bases each). The ends were cut back, 6 bases at V and 3 bases at J, with 9 bases in the middle. CDR1 and CDR2 from the germline V gene are SNHLY and FYNNEI. CDR3 size: 12 residues. CDR3 in amino acids: CASRGDLYEQYF. As DNA, the CDR3 is TGTGCCAGCAGAGGGGACCTCTACGAGCAGTACTTC.

This chain connects TRBV7-2 to TRBJ2-3; D remains unclear. The CDR3 has 15 residues. Germline lookup yields CDR1 SGHTA and CDR2 FQGNSA. Trimming pared 3 bases from V and 0 bases from J, leaving 10 bases between. This CDR3 reads CASSLGSASTDTQYF. The DNA for the CDR3 is TGTGCCAGCAGCTTGGGTTCAGCCAGCACAGATACGCAGTATTTT.

The gene calls are TRBV6-5 and TRBJ2-1, with 13 nucleotides matching TRBD2. The CDR3 is 16 amino acids. The junction had 3 bases not matched to a gene; V was cut back by 0 bases and J by 7 bases. Germline CDR1 is MNHEY and CDR2 is SVGAGI. This CDR3 is CASSYSTSGRANEQFF. CDR3 DNA sequence: TGTGCCAGCAGTTACTCCACTAGCGGGAGGGCGAATGAGCAGTTCTTC.

The chain uses TRBV27 and TRBJ2-5; TRBD1 is a possible D gene (5 bases). CDR1 is MNHEY and CDR2 is SMNVEV in the germline V gene (reference sequence). The CDR3 spans 15 residues. V was trimmed by 2 bases and J by 1 base, leaving 11 bases between them. This CDR3 is CASSLQGLAQETQYF. The CDR3 DNA reads TGTGCCAGCAGTTTACAGGGTTTGGCCCAAGAGACCCAGTACTTC.

A few counts support this clone. J is TRBJ1-2 and V is TRBV19; D is unresolved. Per the germline V gene, CDR1 is LNHDA and CDR2 is SQIVND (reference sequence). Trimming shortened V by 6 bases and J by 8 bases, and 19 bases separated the two germline ends. This CDR3 region has 14 residues. This chain's CDR3 is CASSLGGIFVGYTF. CDR3 nucleotides: TGTGCCAGTAGCCTAGGCGGAATTTTCGTAGGCTACACCTTC.

The chain carries TRBV5-1 and TRBJ2-1; TRBD2 matches at 8 bases. V dropped 3 bases and J dropped 4; count of bases not matched to a gene: 9. CDR1 and CDR2 from the germline V gene are SGHRS and YFSETQ. This CDR3 is built from 16 residues. The CDR3 spells CASSSISGAGYNEQFF. Here the CDR3 DNA reads TGCGCCAGCAGCTCCATTAGCGGGGCGGGATACAATGAGCAGTTCTTC. Looking up the rest from reference TRBV5-1 and TRBJ2-1 gives the full variable domain: KAGVTQTPRYLIKTRGQQVTLSCSPISGHRSVSWYQQTPGQGLQFLFEYFSETQRNKGNFPGRFSGRQFSNSRSEMNVSTLELGDSALYLCASSSISGAGYNEQFFGPGTRLTVL.

The chain uses TRBV7-9 and TRBJ2-1; 10 bases are a match to TRBD2. The junction had 3 bases not matched to a gene; V was cut back by 1 base and J by 6 bases. The germline V gene has CDR1 SEHNR and CDR2 FQNEAQ (reference sequence). This CDR3 has 15 amino acids. Written as DNA, the CDR3 is TGTGCCAGCAGCTTAGTCGGGACTAGCGCCAATGAGCAGTTCTTC. Residues: CASSLVGTSANEQFF.